The 5 T cell receptor beta chains below come from one sample, sequenced in a study of cytomegalovirus exposure and HLA in healthy donors. PCR involved 60 Vbeta and 13 Jbeta primers. Here immunoSEQ multiplex PCR was the method, and the copy in TCRdb shows in-frame clones only, minus some. This sample has 150,000 to 200,000 clones; about 81% occur once, and the top ten carry more than 1.5%. Material: PBMCs. These receptors all come from a man younger than 30 in good health and CMV-seronegative.

This clone was seen a handful of times. The chain joins TRBV28 to TRBJ2-3; TRBD1 agrees at 9 bases. V shed 0 bases and J 5 bases; nucleotides not matched to a gene: 6. The CDR3 runs to 16 residues. Looked up from germline, CDR1 is MDHEN and CDR2 is SYDVKM. CDR3 in DNA: TGTGCCAGCAGTTTATGGGGAGGGACAGGGCGAGATACGCAGTATTTT. It codes for CASSLWGGTGRDTQYF.

The rearrangement links TRBV7-6 to TRBJ1-1; maybe TRBD1 (5 bases). V was cut by 1 base and J by 1 base, with 19 bases left in between. Per germline, CDR1 SGHVS and CDR2 FNYEAQ. The CDR3 length is 18 residues. The CDR3, as DNA: TGTGCCAGCAGCTTAGGGCCCCCCGTGGGGAGGGGGAACACTGAAGCTTTCTTT. It translates to CASSLGPPVGRGNTEAFF.

The V gene is TRBV7-4, the J gene TRBJ2-7; D might be TRBD1 (6 bases). The V end lost 4 bases, the J end lost 6 bases, and 22 bases lay between the germline ends. The length of the CDR3 is 16 residues. Germline CDR1 and CDR2: SGHVT and SQSDAQ. For the CDR3, the DNA is TGTGCCAGCAGCTCCCAAATCAGGACCGCGACAGGCGAGCAGTACTTC. It yields the protein CASSSQIRTATGEQYF. Drawing the rest from reference TRBV7-4 and TRBJ2-7, the complete variable domain is GAGVSQSPRYKVAKRGRDVALRCDSISGHVTLYWYRQTLGQGSEVLTYSQSDAQRDKSGRPSGRFSAERPERSVSTLKIQRTEQGDSAVYLCASSSQIRTATGEQYFGPGTRLTVT.

This chain uses TRBV12-5 with TRBJ2-5; D is possibly TRBD2 (6 bases). The germline V gene has CDR1 LGHNT and CDR2 FRNRAP. The CDR3 covers 17 residues. The germline V and J ends were trimmed by 0 bases and 0 bases, with 14 bases remaining between them. For the CDR3, the DNA is TGTGCTAGTGGTTTGGTAATGGGGGGAGTGTACCAAGAGACCCAGTACTTC. It yields the protein CASGLVMGGVYQETQYF.

The chain has TRBV7-9 and TRBJ2-2, with TRBD1 identical over 8 bases. This CDR3 region has 18 residues. Germline V lookup: CDR1 SEHNR, CDR2 FQNEAQ (reference sequence). V lost 5 bases to trimming and J lost 4 bases; unmatched junction nucleotides: 15. CDR3 residues: CASSRSGGQGASTGELFF. DNA of the CDR3: TGTGCCAGCAGCCGTTCAGGAGGACAGGGCGCTAGCACCGGGGAGCTGTTTTTT.